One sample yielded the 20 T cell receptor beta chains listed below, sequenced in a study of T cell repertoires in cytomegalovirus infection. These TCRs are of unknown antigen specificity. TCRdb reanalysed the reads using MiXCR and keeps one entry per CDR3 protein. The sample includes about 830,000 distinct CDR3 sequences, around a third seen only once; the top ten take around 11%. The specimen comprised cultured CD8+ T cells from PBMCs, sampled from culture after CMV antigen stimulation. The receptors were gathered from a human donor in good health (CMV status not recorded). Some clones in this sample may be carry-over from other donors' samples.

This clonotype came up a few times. In DNA form, the CDR3 reads TGTGCCAGGGGAGGGTTCAATTCACCCCTCCACTTT. Translating it yields CARGGFNSPLHF. J is TRBJ1-6 and V is TRBV19; no clear D gene. Germline CDR1 and CDR2: LNHDA and SQIVND (reference sequence). Trimming pared 9 bases from V and 7 bases from J, leaving 10 bases between. The CDR3 runs to 12 residues.

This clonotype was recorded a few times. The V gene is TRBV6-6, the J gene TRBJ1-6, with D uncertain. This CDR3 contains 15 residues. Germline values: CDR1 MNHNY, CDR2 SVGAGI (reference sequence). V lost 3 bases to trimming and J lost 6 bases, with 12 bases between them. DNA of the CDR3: TGTGCCAGCAGTTATGTGCGGGGAAGTAATTCACCCCTCCACTTT. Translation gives CASSYVRGSNSPLHF.

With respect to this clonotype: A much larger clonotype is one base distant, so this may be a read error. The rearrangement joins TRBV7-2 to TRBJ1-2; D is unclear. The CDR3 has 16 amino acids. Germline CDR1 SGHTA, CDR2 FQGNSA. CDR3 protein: CASSLGPGRNHYDYTF. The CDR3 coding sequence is TGTGCCAGCAGCTTAGGTCCGGGCAGAAACCACTATGACTACACCTTC.

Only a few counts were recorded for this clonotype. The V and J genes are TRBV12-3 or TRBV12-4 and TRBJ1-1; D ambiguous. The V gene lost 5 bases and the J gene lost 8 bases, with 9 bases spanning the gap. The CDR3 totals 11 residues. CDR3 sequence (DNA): TGTGCCAGCAGTGACGTGGCCGAAGCTTTCTTT. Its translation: CASSDVAEAFF.

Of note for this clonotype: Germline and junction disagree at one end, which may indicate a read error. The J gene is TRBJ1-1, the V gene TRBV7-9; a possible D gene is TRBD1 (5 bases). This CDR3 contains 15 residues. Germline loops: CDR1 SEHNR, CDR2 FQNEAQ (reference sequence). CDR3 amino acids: CASSPPQGSNTEAFF. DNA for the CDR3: TGTGCTAGCAGCCCACCCCAGGGATCGAACACTGAAGCTTTCTTT.

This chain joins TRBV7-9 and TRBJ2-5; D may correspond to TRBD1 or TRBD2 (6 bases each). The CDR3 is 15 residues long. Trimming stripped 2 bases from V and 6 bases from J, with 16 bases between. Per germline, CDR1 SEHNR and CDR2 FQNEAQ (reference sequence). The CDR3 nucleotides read TGTGCCAGCAGCTTAAGATCCGGGGGCGCGAAGACCCAGTACTTC. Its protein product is CASSLRSGGAKTQYF.

The CDR3 sequence: CASSQIQTGGENIQYF. As DNA, the CDR3 is TGTGCCAGCAGCCAGATTCAGACAGGGGGAGAAAACATTCAGTACTTC. V and J are TRBV4-2 and TRBJ2-4; 9 nucleotides line up with TRBD1. CDR1 and CDR2 (germline): LGHNA, YNFKEQ. V lost 3 bases and J lost 5; bases outside the gene matches: 8. This CDR3 spans 16 amino acids.

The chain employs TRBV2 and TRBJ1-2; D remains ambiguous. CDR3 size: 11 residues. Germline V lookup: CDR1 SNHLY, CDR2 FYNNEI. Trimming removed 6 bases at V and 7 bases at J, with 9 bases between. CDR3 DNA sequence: TGTGCCAGCAGGACCTCTCGTGGCTACACCTTC. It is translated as CASRTSRGYTF. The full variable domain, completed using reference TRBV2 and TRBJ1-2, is EPEVTQTPSHQVTQMGQEVILRCVPISNHLYFYWYRQILGQKVEFLVSFYNNEISEKSEIFDDQFSVERPDGSNFTLKIRSTKLEDSAMYFCASRTSRGYTFGSGTRLTVV.

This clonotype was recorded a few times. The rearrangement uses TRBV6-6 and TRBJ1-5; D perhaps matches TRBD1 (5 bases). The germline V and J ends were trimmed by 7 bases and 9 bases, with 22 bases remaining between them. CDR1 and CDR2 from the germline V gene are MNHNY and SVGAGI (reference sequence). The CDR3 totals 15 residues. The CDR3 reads CASNGGDALLSPQHF. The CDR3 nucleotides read TGTGCCAGCAATGGAGGGGACGCCTTGTTATCGCCCCAGCATTTT.

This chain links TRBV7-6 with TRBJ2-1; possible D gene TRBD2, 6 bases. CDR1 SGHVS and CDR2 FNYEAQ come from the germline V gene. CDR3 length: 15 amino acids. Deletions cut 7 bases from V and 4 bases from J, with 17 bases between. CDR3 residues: CASNYILGGYNEQFF. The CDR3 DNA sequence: TGTGCCAGCAACTATATTCTGGGGGGATACAATGAGCAGTTCTTC.

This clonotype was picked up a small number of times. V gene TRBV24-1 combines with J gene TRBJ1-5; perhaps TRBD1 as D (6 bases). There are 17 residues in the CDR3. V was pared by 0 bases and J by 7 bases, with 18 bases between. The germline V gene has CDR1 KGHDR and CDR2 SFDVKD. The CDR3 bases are TGTGCCACCAGTGATTTGGGGGCAGGGGTTTTCCGCCAGCCCCAGCATTTT. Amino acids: CATSDLGAGVFRQPQHF.

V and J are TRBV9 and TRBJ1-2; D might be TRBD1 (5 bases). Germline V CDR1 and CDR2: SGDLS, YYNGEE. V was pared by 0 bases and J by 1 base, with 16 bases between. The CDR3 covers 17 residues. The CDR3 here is CASSVGRGTTVNYGYTF. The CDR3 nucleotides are TGTGCCAGCAGCGTAGGTCGGGGGACGACCGTTAACTATGGCTACACCTTC.

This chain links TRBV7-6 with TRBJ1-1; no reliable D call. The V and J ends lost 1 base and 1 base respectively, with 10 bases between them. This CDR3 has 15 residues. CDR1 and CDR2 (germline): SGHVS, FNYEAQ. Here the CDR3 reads CASSLVGSGNTEAFF. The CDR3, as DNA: TGTGCCAGCAGCTTAGTGGGGTCAGGGAACACTGAAGCTTTCTTT.

CDR3 protein: CASSEAKQGDTQYF. The CDR3 nucleotides read TGTGCCAGCAGTGAAGCTAAACAGGGGGATACGCAGTATTTT. The V call is TRBV6-1, the J call TRBJ2-3, with 7 bases that match TRBD1. Looked up from germline, CDR1 is MNHNS and CDR2 is SASEGT. The CDR3 is 14 residues long. V trimming: 0 bases; J trimming: 6 bases; junction bases outside the gene matches: 3.

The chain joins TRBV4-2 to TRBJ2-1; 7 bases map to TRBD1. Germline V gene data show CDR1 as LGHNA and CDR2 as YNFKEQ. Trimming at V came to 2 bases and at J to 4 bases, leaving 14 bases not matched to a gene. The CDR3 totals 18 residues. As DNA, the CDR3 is TGTGCCAGCAGCCAAAAAGGTTGGGACAGATACCTTTACAATGAGCAGTTCTTC. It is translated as CASSQKGWDRYLYNEQFF.

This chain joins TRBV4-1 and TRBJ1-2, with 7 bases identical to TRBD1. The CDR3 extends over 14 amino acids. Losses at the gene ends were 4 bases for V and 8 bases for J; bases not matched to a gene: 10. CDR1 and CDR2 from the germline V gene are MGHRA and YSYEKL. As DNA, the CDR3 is TGCGCCAGCAGCCCCGTTCGGGACAGCTGGGGCTACACCTTC. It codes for CASSPVRDSWGYTF.

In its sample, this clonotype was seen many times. CDR3: CASSFSGKGSYEQYV. DNA for the CDR3: TGTGCCAGCAGTTTTTCCGGGAAGGGCTCCTACGAGCAGTACGTC. This chain uses TRBV12-3 or TRBV12-4 with TRBJ2-7; TRBD2 is a possible D gene (5 bases). V lost 3 bases, J lost 0 bases, and 12 bases lay in between. The CDR3 covers 15 residues.

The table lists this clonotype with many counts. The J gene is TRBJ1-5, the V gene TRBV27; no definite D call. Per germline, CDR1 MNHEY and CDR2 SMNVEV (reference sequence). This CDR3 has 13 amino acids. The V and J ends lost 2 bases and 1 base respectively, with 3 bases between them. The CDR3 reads CASSLQSNQPQHF. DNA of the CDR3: TGTGCCAGCAGTTTACAAAGCAATCAGCCCCAGCATTTT.

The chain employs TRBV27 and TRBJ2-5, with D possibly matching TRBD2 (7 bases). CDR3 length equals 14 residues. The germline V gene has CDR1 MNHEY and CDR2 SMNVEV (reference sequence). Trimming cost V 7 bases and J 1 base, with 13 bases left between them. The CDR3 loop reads CASKRGASQETQYF. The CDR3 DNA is TGTGCCAGCAAACGGGGGGCGAGCCAAGAGACCCAGTACTTC.

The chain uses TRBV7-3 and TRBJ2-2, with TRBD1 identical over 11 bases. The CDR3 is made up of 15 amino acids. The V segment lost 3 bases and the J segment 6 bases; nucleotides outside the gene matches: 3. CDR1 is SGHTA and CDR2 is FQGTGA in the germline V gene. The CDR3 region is CASSFPDRGPGELFF. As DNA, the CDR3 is TGTGCCAGCAGCTTCCCGGACAGGGGGCCCGGGGAGCTGTTTTTT. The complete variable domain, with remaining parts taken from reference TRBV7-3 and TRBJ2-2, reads GAGVSQTPSNKVTEKGKYVELRCDPISGHTALYWYRQSLGQGPEFLIYFQGTGAADDSGLPNDRFFAVRPEGSVSTLKIQRTERGDSAVYLCASSFPDRGPGELFFGEGSRLTVL.